This TCR beta chain is from a study of blood T cell repertoires in COVID-19. Study context: Italy, Spain and the United States were the sources of the convalescent and acute COVID-19 samples.

Original processing notes: The authors estimated nucleated cell counts from reference gene primer amplification. The protocol was immunoSEQ multiplex PCR, while the TCRdb copy is restricted to in-frame clones and leaves out a portion. V, J and clone size are taken as reported in that table, and D and trimming were inferred from the DNA itself. The table lists about 170,000 clones, about four fifths of them singletons, with around 2.1% in the top ten. The germline gives CDR1 GTSNPN, CDR2 SVGIG (reference sequence). V lost 0 bases and J lost 4, with 7 bases in between. The CDR3 spans 12 residues. V and J are TRBV30 and TRBJ2-7, with D perhaps TRBD2 (5 bases). The material sequenced was peripheral blood. The TCR sequence derives from a woman over 75 with acute or convalescent COVID-19. Here the CDR3 DNA reads TGTGCCTGGAGTGTCGGGGATTACGAGCAGTACTTC. Encoded protein: CAWSVGDYEQYF. Complete variable domain (other parts from reference TRBV30 and TRBJ2-7): SQTIHQWPATLVQPVGSPLSLECTVEGTSNPNLYWYRQAAGRGLQLLFYSVGIGQISSEVPQNLSASRPQDRQFILSSKKLLLSDSGFYLCAWSVGDYEQYFGPGTRLTVT.